This T cell receptor beta chain was recorded in a study of blood T cell repertoires in COVID-19. Overall study: PBMCs, B-cell-depleted T cells, or T cells were the source of the cDNA or gDNA that made up the material.

Trimming removed 4 bases at V and 0 bases at J, with 18 bases between. There are 17 residues in the CDR3. Using immunoSEQ multiplex PCR, the repertoire was profiled, and TCRdb retains in-frame clones only, with some absent. Here the sample spans around 250,000 clones, more than 75% being singletons. The sequence derives from a woman aged 50 to 60 who had recovered from COVID-19. The material sequenced was PBMCs or T cells enriched from blood (not recorded which). The J gene is TRBJ1-1, the V gene TRBV23-1, with unresolved D. TRBV23-1 is given ORF status, its function remaining uncertain. In DNA, the CDR3 is TGCGCCAGCAGTCGAGGTGGCAGTCAAGAGATGAACACTGAAGCTTTCTTT. It encodes CASSRGGSQEMNTEAFF.